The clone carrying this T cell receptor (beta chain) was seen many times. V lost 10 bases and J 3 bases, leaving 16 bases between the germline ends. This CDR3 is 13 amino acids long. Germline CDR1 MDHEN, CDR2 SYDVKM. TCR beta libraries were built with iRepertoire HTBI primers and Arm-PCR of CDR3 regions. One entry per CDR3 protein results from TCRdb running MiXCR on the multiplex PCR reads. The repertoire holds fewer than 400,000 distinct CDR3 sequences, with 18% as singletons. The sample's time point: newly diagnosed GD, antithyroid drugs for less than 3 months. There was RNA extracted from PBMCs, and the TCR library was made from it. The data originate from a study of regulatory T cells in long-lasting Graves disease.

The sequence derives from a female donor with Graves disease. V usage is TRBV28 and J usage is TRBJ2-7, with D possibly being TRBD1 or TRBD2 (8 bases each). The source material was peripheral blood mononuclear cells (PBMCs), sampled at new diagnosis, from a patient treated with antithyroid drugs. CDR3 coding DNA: TGTGCCACCAGGGGGCGGGAGGTCTACGAGCAGTACTTC. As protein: CATRGREVYEQYF.